This T cell receptor (beta chain) was sequenced in a study of regulatory T cells in long-lasting Graves disease. With 9 bases removed from V and 5 bases from J, the gap between germline ends came to 12 bases. The CDR3 has 12 residues. Germline CDR1 and CDR2: KGHDR and SFDVKD. Ten or more counts support this clonotype. HTBI primers from iRepertoire and Arm-PCR of CDR3 regions yielded the TCR beta libraries. TCRdb processed the multiplex PCR reads anew with MiXCR; each CDR3 protein has one entry. The sample has 350,000 to 450,000 distinct CDR3 sequences, around 23% seen once. The time point: persistent/refractory GD, antithyroid drugs over 5 years with positive TRAb. RNA extracted from PBMCs served as the sequencing template. One endocrinology department in Xi'an, China, was where patients came from.

This receptor was taken from a woman aged 40-49 years with Graves disease. The genes are TRBV24-1 and TRBJ1-2, with a weak D call TRBD1 (5 bases). Here the sequenced sample was peripheral blood mononuclear cells (PBMCs), taken when the disease was refractory, from a patient treated with antithyroid drugs. CDR3 DNA: TGTGCCACCGCGCGGGGGGGATATGGCTACACCTTC. Its protein product is CATARGGYGYTF.